These T cell receptor beta chains were read from a single sample in a study of control samples from healthy donors and cancer patients. Libraries were prepared by immunoSEQ multiplex PCR; TCRdb keeps only in-frame clonotypes and omits some of them. The sample has 200,000 to 250,000 clones, around 94% seen once. Material for sequencing was blood. The source is a man aged 50 to 59 in good health. CDR3s include the opening cysteine and the closing phenylalanine or tryptophan. A D gene is named only where the DNA matches it firmly. Where a row states a size, it is once, few, many or the class of an expanded clone; other rows omit it.

TRBJ2-7,TRBV7-2,.,.,15,TGTGCCAGCAGCTTCGGGCAGGGTGTCACTTACGAGCAGTACTTC,CASSFGQGVTYEQYF
TRBJ2-3,TRBV2,.,.,15,TGTGCCAGCAGTGTTGGCTCAGGGGCGGCAGATACGCAGTATTTT,CASSVGSGAADTQYF
TRBJ2-3,TRBV9,.,.,15,TGTGCCAGCAGCGTATTGGCCGAATGGGCAGATACGCAGTATTTT,CASSVLAEWADTQYF
TRBJ1-1,TRBV4-3,.,.,15,TGCGCCAGCAGCCAAGACGAAAGGGAGAACACTGAAGCTTTCTTT,CASSQDERENTEAFF
TRBJ1-1,TRBV3-1/TRBV3-2,.,.,12,TGTGCCAGCAGCCCGGGGGGCACTGAAGCTTTCTTT,CASSPGGTEAFF
TRBJ1-5,TRBV28,.,.,16,TGTGCCAGCAGTCCCGGGGGTGGGAACGGTTTCCAGCCCCAGCATTTT,CASSPGGGNGFQPQHF
TRBJ1-5,TRBV2,.,.,15,TGTGCCAGCAGATTCGGGGAAAGTAGCAATCAGCCCCAGCATTTT,CASRFGESSNQPQHF
TRBJ1-5,TRBV5-5,TRBD1,.,15,TGTGCCAGCAGTTTACAGGGGCTCCTCAATCAGCCCCAGCATTTT,CASSLQGLLNQPQHF
TRBJ1-2,TRBV7-2,.,.,14,TGTGCCAGCAGCTCAGGGGATGGGACTAAGGGCTACACCTTC,CASSSGDGTKGYTF
TRBJ1-1,TRBV3-1/TRBV3-2,TRBD1,.,14,TGTGCCAGCAGACAGGGGGCTGTGAACACTGAAGCTTTCTTT,CASRQGAVNTEAFF
TRBJ2-6,TRBV18,.,.,17,TGTGCCAGCTCACTGGGACTGTTGGATTCTGGGGCCAACGTCCTGACTTTC,CASSLGLLDSGANVLTF
TRBJ1-5,TRBV6-4,TRBD1,once,14,TGTGCCAGCAGTGCCAGGGGGCTGAATCAGCCCCAGCATTTT,CASSARGLNQPQHF
TRBJ1-5,TRBV27,TRBD1,.,15,TGTGCCAGCAGTTCCGGGACAGGGGGCGGTCAGCCCCAGCATTTT,CASSSGTGGGQPQHF
TRBJ2-3,TRBV5-1,.,.,17,TGCGCCAGCAGCCCCTATACAAGGGGGACCGGGGATGATACGCAGTATTTT,CASSPYTRGTGDDTQYF
TRBJ1-2,TRBV29-1,.,.,12,TGCAGCGTCCAGGAGGCCGGCTATGGCTACACCTTC,CSVQEAGYGYTF
TRBJ2-7,TRBV28,TRBD1,.,15,TGTGCCAGCAGTCCGATCGACAGGGTTCATGGCGAGCAGTACTTC,CASSPIDRVHGEQYF
TRBJ2-3,TRBV15,TRBD2,once,13,TGTGCCACCAGCGGGCTAGCGGGGGATACGCAGTATTTT,CATSGLAGDTQYF
TRBJ1-5,TRBV5-1,.,.,16,TGCGCCAGCAGCATTCAACCGACAGGTAACGGGGAGCCCCAGCATTTT,CASSIQPTGNGEPQHF
TRBJ1-1,TRBV15,.,many,13,TGTGCCACCTCGGCAGGAAGGAACACTGAAGCTTTCTTT,CATSAGRNTEAFF
TRBJ1-6,TRBV3-1/TRBV3-2,.,.,14,TGTGCCAGCAGCCCTCGGGACAAGGGTTCACCCCTCCACTTT,CASSPRDKGSPLHF
TRBJ2-6,TRBV6-1,.,.,16,TGTGCCAGCAGTGAGGGACGGATGGGAGGGGCCAACGTCCTGACTTTC,CASSEGRMGGANVLTF
TRBJ1-6,TRBV30,.,.,14,TGTGCCTGGAGTGTAGGACAGATTAATTCACCCCTCCACTTT,CAWSVGQINSPLHF
TRBJ1-3,TRBV11-2,.,.,13,TGTGCCAGCAGCTCGGGAGGTGGAAACACCATATATTTT,CASSSGGGNTIYF
TRBJ1-2,TRBV28,TRBD1,.,15,TGTGCCAGCAGTTCCCGGGACAGGGACTACTATGGCTACACCTTC,CASSSRDRDYYGYTF
TRBJ1-6,TRBV7-9,.,.,15,TGTGCCAGCAGCCGCGCCCAATTGGGTGATTCACCCCTCCACTTT,CASSRAQLGDSPLHF
TRBJ2-3,TRBV4-2,TRBD2,.,17,TGTGCCAGCAGCCAGGCCGCCGGCGGGGGGCCCGCAGATACGCAGTATTTT,CASSQAAGGGPADTQYF
TRBJ2-1,TRBV20-1,.,.,11,TGCAGTGCTAGTGGGGTCAATGAGCAGTTCTTC,CSASGVNEQFF
TRBJ1-1,TRBV3-1/TRBV3-2,.,.,14,TGTGCCAGCAGCCAAGTGGCTGGGACCACTGAAGCTTTCTTT,CASSQVAGTTEAFF
TRBJ1-1,TRBV19,.,.,12,TGTGCCAGTAGTCGACTGGACAGTGAAGCTTTCTTT,CASSRLDSEAFF
TRBJ1-2,TRBV5-4,.,.,15,TGTGCCAGCAGCTTGGCTCGTAGGGGCAACTATGGCTACACCTTC,CASSLARRGNYGYTF
TRBJ1-1,TRBV24-1,.,.,12,TGTGCCACCAGTGATACAGGGACTGAAGCTTTCTTT,CATSDTGTEAFF